Sequencing of this T cell receptor (beta chain) was carried out in a study of identical twins. TCRdb itself ran the 5' RACE reads through MiXCR, one entry per CDR3 protein. This sample has approximately 550,000 distinct CDR3 sequences, with approximately 20% found just once. Study-level findings and limits: Within beta out-of-frame sequences, the excess sharing observed between twins was weaker. Memory repertoires lacked the insertion deficit that abundant cord blood beta clonotypes showed. Invariant MAIT and iNKT cells are populations that could partly confound zero-insertion analyses.

Among all donors, each was a healthy Caucasian. Regarding this clonotype: Its antigen is not known.

These data also featured in a second study, about yellow fever vaccine responses in identical twins.

The sequence came from a woman younger than 30 in good health. Specimen: CD4+ T cells sorted from blood.

As DNA, the CDR3 is TGCAGTGCGCCGGGACAGGGACGCACAGATACGCAGTATTTT. Encoded protein: CSAPGQGRTDTQYF. The gene calls are TRBV20-1 and TRBJ2-3; 9 positions agree with TRBD1. CDR3 size: 14 residues. Per germline, CDR1 DFQATT and CDR2 SNEGSKA (reference sequence). The J segment lost 1 base and the V segment lost 6 bases, leaving 5 bases of the junction unmatched.